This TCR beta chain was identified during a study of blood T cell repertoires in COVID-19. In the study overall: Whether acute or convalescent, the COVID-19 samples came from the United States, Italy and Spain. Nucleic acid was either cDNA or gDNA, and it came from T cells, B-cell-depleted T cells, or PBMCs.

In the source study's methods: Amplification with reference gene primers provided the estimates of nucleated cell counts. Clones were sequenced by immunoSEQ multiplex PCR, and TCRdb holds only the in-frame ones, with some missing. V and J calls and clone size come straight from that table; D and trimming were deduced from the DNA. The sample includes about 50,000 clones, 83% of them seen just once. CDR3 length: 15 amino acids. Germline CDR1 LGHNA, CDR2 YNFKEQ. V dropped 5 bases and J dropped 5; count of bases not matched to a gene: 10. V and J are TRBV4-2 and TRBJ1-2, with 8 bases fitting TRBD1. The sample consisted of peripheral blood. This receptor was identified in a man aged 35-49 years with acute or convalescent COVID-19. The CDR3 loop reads CASSSTAGGRYGYTF. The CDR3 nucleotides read TGTGCCAGCAGCTCAACGGCAGGGGGCCGATATGGCTACACCTTC.